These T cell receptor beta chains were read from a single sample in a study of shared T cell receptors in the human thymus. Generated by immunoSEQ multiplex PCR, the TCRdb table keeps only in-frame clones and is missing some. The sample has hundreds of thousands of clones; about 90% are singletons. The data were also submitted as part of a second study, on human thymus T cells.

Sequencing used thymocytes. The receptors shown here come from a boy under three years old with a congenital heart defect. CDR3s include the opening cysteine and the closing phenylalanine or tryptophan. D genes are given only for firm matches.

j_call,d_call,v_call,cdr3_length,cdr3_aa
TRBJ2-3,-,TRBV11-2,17,CASSLDPAGRGLDTQYF
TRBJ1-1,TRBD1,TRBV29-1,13,CSVSWTGDTEAFF
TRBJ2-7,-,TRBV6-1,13,CASSEIRTSEQYF
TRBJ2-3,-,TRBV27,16,CASSLKFTGVTDTQYF
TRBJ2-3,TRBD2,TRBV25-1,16,CASSEYSGRSTDTQYF
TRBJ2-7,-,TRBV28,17,CASSHLPTRAGKCEQYF
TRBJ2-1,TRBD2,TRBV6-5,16,CASSYSSGRDYNEQFF
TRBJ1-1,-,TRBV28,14,CASSTHGGFTEAFF
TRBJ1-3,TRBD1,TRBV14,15,CASSQANRGKGAIYF
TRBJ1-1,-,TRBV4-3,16,CASSQDPRDKNTEAFF
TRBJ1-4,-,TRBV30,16,CAWSTVFGTANEKLFF
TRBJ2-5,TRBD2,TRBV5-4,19,CASSPHSRGVAGTRETQYF
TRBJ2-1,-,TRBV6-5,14,CASSYTYRVDEQFF
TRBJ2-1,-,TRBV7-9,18,CASSLNDRTVSSNNEQFF
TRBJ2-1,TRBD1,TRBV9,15,CASSSPGQGVNEQFF
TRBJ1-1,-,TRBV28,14,CASSLRRVNTEAFF
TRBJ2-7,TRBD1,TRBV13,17,CASSSRTGGQVAYEQYF
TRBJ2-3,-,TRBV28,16,CASSFGEESSTDTQYF
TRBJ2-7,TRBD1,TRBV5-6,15,CASSSRDRGMYEQYF
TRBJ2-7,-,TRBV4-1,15,CASSQDLGRDYEQYF
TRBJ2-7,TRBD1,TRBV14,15,CASSQRRDRVDEQYF
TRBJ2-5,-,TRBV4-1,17,CASSQGAPAGYQETQYF
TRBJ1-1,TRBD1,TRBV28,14,CASSFPTGGSEAFF
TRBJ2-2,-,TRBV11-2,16,CASSLLGQGDTGELFF
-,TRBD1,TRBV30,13,CACSRQGTYEQYF
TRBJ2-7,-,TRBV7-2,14,CASSKTTKSGGQYF
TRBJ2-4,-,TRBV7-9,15,CASSADTPAKNIQYF
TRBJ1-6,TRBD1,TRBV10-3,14,CAISGQGSNSPLHF
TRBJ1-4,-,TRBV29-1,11,CSVGRSGKLFF
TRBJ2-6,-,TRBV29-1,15,CSVKGTSAGANVLTF
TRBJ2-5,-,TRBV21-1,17,CASSIKELLRARETQYF
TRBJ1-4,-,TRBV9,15,CASSVEQGTNEKLFF
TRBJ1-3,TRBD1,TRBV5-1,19,CASSLAPYDRAKSGNTIYF
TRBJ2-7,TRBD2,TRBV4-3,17,CASSQALAGRTGHEQYF
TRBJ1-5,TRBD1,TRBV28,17,CASSWGNRGRSNQPQHF
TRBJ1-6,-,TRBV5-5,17,CASSHREGRIKGSPLHF
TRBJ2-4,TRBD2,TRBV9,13,CASSVCGGYIQYF